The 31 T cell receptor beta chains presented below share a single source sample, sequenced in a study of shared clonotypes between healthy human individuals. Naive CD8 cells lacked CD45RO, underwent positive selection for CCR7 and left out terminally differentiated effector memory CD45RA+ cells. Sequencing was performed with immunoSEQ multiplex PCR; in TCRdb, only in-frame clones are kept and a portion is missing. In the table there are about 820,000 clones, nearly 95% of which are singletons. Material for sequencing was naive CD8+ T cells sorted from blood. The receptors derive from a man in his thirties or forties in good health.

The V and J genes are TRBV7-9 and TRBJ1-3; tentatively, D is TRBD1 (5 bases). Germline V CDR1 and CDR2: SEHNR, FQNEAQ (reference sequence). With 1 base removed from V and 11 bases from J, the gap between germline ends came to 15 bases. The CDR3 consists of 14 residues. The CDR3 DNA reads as TGTGCCAGCAGCTTAGGAAGAGGGGTAACCTCCATATATTTT. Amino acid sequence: CASSLGRGVTSIYF.

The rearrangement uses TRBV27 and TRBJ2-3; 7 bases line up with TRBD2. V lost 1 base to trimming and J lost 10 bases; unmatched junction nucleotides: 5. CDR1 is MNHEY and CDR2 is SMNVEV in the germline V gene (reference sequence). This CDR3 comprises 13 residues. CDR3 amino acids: CASSLYTGRAQYF. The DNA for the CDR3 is TGTGCCAGCAGTTTATATACTGGGAGGGCGCAGTATTTT.

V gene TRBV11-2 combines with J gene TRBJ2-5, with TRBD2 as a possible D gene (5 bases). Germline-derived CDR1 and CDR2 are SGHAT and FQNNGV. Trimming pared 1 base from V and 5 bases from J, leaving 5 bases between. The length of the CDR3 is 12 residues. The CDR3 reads CASSLAGETQYF. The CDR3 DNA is TGTGCCAGCAGCTTAGCGGGGGAGACCCAGTACTTC.

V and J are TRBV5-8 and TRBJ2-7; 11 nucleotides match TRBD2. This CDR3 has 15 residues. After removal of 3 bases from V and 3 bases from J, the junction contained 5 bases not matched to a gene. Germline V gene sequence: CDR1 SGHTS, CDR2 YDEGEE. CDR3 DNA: TGTGCCAGCAGCTGGGGACTAGCGGCAAGCTACGAGCAGTACTTC. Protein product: CASSWGLAASYEQYF.

The CDR3, as DNA: TGTGCCATACCGGGGGCTAGGCGCGACGAGCAGTACTTC. The encoded protein is CAIPGARRDEQYF. V is TRBV2 and J is TRBJ2-7; D is possibly TRBD1 or TRBD2 (6 bases each). The ends were cut back, 10 bases at V and 5 bases at J, with 18 bases in the middle. CDR1 and CDR2 (germline): SNHLY, FYNNEI. The CDR3 is 13 residues long.

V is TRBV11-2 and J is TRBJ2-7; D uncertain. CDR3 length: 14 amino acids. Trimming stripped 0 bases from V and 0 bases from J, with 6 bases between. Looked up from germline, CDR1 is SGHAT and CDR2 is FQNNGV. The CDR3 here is CASSLDPSSYEQYF. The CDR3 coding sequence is TGTGCCAGCAGCTTAGACCCTAGCTCCTACGAGCAGTACTTC.

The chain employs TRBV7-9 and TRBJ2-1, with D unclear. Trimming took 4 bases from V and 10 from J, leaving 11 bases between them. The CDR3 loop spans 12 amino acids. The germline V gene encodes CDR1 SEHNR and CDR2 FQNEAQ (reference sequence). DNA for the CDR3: TGTGCCAGCAGCTCCGGGCCGTGGGAGCAGTTCTTC. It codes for CASSSGPWEQFF.

CDR3 region: CASSVEKGTGLLGTDTQYF. The CDR3 DNA is TGTGCCAGCAGCGTAGAAAAGGGAACGGGACTCTTGGGCACAGATACGCAGTATTTT. The chain recombines TRBV9 with TRBJ2-3; TRBD2 might be the D (6 bases). CDR1 is SGDLS, CDR2 YYNGEE, per germline. Trimming removed 0 bases at V and 1 base at J, with 21 bases between. CDR3 length equals 19 residues.

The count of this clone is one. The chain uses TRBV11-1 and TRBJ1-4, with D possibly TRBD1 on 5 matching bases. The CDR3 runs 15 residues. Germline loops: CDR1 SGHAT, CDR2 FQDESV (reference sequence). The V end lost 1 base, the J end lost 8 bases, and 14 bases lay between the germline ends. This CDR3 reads CASSLGGASSEKLFF. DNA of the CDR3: TGTGCCAGCAGCTTAGGAGGGGCCTCGTCCGAAAAACTGTTTTTT.

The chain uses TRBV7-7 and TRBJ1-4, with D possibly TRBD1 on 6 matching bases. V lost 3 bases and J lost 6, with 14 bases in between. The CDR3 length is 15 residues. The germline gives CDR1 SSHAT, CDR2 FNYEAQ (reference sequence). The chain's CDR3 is CASSFSPDRDEKLFF. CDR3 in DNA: TGTGCCAGCAGCTTCTCCCCGGACAGAGATGAAAAACTGTTTTTT.

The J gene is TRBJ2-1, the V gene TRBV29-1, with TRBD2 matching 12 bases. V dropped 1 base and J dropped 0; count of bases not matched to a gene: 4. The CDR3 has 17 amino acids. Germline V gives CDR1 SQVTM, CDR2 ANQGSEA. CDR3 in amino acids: CSVEALAGGPSYNEQFF. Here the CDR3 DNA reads TGCAGCGTTGAAGCGCTAGCGGGAGGGCCCTCCTACAATGAGCAGTTCTTC.

The DNA for the CDR3 is TGCGCCAGCAGCTTGAAAGCCCTGTCGGTGGGGGGCGAGCAGTACTTC. The encoded protein is CASSLKALSVGGEQYF. J is TRBJ2-7 and V is TRBV5-1, with a weak D call TRBD2 (6 bases). V lost 1 base, J lost 6 bases, and 20 bases lay in between. CDR3 length: 16 amino acids. CDR1 and CDR2 (germline): SGHRS, YFSETQ.

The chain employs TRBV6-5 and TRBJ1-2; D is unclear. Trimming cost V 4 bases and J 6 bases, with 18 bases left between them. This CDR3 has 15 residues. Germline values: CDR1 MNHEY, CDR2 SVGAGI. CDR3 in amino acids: CASSFTSGLRDGYTF. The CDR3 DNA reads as TGTGCCAGCAGTTTTACATCCGGACTCCGCGATGGCTACACCTTC.

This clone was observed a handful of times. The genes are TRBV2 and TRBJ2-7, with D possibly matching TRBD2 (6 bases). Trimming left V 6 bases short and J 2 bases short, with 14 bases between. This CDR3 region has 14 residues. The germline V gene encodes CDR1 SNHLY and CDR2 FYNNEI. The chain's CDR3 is CASRTRGTPYEQYF. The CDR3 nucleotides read TGTGCCAGCAGGACTCGCGGGACCCCCTACGAGCAGTACTTC.

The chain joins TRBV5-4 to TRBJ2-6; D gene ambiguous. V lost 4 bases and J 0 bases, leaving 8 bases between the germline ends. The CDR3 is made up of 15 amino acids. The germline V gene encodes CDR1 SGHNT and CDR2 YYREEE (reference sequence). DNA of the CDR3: TGTGCCAGCAGCCTTCTCTCCTCTGGGGCCAACGTCCTGACTTTC. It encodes CASSLLSSGANVLTF.

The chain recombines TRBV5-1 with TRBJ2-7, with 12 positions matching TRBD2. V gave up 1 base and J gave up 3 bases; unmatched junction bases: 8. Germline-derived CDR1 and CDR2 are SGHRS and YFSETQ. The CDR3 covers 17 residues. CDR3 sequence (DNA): TGCGCCAGCAGCTTGACTAGCGGGAGGTTAGTGGGCTACGAGCAGTACTTC. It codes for CASSLTSGRLVGYEQYF.

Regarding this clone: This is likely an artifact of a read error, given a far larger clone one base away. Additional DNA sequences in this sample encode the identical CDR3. The CDR3 DNA reads as TGTGCCAGCAGTTACTCCTCTGGGGCCAACGTCCTGACTTTC. Translation gives CASSYSSGANVLTF. V and J are TRBV27 and TRBJ2-6; no reliable D call. The CDR3 is 14 residues long. Germline V lookup: CDR1 MNHEY, CDR2 SMNVEV (reference sequence). Trimming pared 4 bases from V and 0 bases from J, leaving 4 bases between.

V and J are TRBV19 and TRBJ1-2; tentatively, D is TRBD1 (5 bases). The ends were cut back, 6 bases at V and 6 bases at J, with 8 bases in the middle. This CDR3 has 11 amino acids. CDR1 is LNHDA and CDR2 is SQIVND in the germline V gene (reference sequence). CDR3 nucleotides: TGTGCCAGTAGGCAGGGCAATGGCTACACCTTC. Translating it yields CASRQGNGYTF. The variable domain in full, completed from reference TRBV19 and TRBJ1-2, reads DGGITQSPKYLFRKEGQNVTLSCEQNLNHDAMYWYRQDPGQGLRLIYYSQIVNDFQKGDIAEGYSVSREKKESFPLTVTSAQKNPTAFYLCASRQGNGYTFGSGTRLTVV.

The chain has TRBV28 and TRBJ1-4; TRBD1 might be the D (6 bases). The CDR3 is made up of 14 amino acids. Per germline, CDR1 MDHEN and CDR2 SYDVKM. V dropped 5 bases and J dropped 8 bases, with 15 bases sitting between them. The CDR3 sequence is CASSPYRVGEKLFF. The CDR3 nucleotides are TGTGCCAGCAGTCCATACAGGGTTGGCGAAAAACTGTTTTTT.

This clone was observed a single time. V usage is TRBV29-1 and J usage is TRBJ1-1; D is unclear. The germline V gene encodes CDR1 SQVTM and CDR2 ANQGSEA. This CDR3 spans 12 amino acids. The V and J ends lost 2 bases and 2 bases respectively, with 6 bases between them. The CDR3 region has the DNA TGCAGCGTTGAACTCATCAACACTGAAGCTTTCTTT. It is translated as CSVELINTEAFF.

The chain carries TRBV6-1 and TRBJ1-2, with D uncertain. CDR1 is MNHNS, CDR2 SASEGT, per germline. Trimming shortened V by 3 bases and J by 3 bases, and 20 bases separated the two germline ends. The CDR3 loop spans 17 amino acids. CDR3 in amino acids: CASSDRANKAVHYGYTF. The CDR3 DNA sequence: TGTGCCAGCAGTGATAGGGCTAACAAGGCAGTGCACTATGGCTACACCTTC.

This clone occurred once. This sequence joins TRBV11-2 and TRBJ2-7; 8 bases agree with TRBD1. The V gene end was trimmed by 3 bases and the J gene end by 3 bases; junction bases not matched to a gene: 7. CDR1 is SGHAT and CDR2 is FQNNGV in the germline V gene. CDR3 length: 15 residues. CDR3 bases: TGTGCCAGCAGCTTTTTAGACAGGGGAGACTACGAGCAGTACTTC. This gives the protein CASSFLDRGDYEQYF.

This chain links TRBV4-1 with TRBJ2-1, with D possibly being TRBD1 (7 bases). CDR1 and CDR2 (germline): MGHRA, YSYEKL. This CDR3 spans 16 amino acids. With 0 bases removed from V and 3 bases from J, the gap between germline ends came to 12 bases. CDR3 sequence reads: CASSQDGGGNYNEQFF. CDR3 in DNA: TGCGCCAGCAGCCAAGATGGAGGGGGCAACTACAATGAGCAGTTCTTC.

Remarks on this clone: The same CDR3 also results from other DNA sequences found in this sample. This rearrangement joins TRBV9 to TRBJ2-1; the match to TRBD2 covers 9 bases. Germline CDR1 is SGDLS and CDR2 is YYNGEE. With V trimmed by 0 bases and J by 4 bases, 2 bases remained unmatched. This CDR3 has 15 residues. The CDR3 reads CASSVVAGDYNEQFF. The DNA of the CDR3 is TGTGCCAGCAGCGTAGTAGCGGGAGATTACAATGAGCAGTTCTTC.

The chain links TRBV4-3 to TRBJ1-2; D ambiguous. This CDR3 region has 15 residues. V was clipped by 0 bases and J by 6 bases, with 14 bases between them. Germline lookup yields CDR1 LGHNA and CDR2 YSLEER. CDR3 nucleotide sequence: TGCGCCAGCAGCCAAGAAGTCCCCGTCCCCCATGGCTACACCTTC. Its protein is CASSQEVPVPHGYTF.

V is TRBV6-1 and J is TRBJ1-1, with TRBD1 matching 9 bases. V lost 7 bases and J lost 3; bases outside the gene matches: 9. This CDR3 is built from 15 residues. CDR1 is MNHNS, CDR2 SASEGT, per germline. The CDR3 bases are TGTGCCAGCACGGGCTCCGGGACAGGGTACACTGAAGCTTTCTTT. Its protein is CASTGSGTGYTEAFF.

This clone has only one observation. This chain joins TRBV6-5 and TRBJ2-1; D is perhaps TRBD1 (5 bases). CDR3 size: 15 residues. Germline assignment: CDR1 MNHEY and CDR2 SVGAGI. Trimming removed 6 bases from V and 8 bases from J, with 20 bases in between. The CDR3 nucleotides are TGTGCCAGCAGCCTGGGGCCCTCTGTTCAGGATGAGCAGTTCTTC. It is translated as CASSLGPSVQDEQFF.

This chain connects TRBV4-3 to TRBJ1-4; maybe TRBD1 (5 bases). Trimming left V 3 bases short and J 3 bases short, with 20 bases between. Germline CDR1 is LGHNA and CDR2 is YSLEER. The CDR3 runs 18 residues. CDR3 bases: TGCGCCAGCAGCCATGCGGGAGTAGGGACCGGGGCTAATGAAAAACTGTTTTTT. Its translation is CASSHAGVGTGANEKLFF.

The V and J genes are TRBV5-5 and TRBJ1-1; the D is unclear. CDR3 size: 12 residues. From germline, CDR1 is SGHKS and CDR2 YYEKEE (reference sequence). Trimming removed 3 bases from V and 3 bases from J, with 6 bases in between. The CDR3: CASSSGDTEAFF. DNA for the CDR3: TGTGCCAGCAGCTCCGGGGACACTGAAGCTTTCTTT.

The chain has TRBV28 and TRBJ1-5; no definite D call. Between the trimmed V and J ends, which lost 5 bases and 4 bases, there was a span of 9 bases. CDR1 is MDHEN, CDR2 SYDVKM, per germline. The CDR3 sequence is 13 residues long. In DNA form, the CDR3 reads TGTGCCAGCAGTGGATTGAGGAATCAGCCCCAGCATTTT. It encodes CASSGLRNQPQHF.

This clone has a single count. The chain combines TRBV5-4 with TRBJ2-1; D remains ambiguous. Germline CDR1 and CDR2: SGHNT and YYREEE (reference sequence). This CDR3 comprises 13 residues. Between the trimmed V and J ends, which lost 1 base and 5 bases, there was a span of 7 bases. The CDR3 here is CASSLPLNNEQFF. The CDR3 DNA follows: TGTGCCAGCAGCTTGCCCCTTAACAATGAGCAGTTCTTC.